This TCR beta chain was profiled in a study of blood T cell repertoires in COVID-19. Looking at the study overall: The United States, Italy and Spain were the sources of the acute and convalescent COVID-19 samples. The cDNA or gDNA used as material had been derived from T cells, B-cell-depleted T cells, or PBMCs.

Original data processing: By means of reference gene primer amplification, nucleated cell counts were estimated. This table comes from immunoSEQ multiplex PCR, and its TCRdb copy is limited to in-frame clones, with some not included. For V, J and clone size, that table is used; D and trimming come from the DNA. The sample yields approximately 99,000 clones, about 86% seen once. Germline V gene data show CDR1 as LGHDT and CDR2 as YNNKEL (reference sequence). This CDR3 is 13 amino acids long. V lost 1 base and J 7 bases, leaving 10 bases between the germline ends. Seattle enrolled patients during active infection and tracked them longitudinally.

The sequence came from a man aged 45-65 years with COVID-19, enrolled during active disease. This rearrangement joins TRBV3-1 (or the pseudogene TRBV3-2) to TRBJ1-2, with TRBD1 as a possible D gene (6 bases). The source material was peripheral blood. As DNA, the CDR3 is TGTGCCAGCAGCCAAGGGGGGCACATTGGCTACACCTTC. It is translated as CASSQGGHIGYTF.